The clone carrying this TCR beta chain came up a few times. Method: immunoSEQ multiplex PCR; TCRdb's copy keeps in-frame clones and lacks some. The sample shows tens of thousands of clones, around 64% of them seen only once. Germline assignment: CDR1 SGHNT and CDR2 YENEEA. V was pared by 3 bases and J by 6 bases, with 7 bases between. This CDR3 has 12 amino acids. The record originates from a study of tumor-infiltrating lymphocytes in localized non-small cell lung cancer. Study context: Patients included smokers and never-smokers with various histologies, some sampled after neoadjuvant chemotherapy.

This rearrangement joins TRBV11-3 to TRBJ2-3; D remains ambiguous. Sequenced sample: lung tumor tissue. This receptor was obtained from a human donor with non-small cell lung cancer. For the CDR3, the DNA is TGTGCCAGCAGCTTTTCTGGTGATACGCAGTATTTT. Its translation: CASSFSGDTQYF.